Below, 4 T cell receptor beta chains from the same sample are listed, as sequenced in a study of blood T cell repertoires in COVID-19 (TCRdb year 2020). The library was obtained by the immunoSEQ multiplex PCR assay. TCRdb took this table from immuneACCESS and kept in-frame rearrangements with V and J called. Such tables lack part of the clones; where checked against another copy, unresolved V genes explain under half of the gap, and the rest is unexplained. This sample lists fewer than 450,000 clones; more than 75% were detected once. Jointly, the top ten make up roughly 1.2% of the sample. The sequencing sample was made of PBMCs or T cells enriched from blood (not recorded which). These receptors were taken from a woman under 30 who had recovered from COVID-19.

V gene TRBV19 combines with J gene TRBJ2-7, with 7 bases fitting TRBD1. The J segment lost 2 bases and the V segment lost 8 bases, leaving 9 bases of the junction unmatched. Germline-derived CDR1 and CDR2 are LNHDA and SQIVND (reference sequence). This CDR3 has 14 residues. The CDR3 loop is CASSPPGTAYEQYF. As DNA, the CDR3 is TGTGCCAGTTCCCCCCCCGGGACAGCCTACGAGCAGTACTTC.

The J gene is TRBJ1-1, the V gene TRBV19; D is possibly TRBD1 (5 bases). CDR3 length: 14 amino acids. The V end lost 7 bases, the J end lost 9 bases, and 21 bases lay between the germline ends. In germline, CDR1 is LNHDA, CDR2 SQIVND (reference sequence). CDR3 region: CASTPGGPEGQAFF. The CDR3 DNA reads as TGTGCCAGTACCCCGGGGGGACCCGAGGGCCAAGCTTTCTTT.

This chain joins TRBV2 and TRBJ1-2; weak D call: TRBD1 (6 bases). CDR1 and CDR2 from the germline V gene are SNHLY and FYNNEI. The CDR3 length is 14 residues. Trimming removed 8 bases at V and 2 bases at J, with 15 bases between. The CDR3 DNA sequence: TGTGCCAGCGGGGGGGACACGGGAAACTATGGCTACACCTTC. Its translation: CASGGDTGNYGYTF.

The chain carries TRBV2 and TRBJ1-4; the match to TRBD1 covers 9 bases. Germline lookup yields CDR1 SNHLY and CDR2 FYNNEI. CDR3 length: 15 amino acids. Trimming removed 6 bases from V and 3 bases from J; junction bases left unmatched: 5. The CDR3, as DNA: TGTGCCAGCAGAGGACAGGGGTTCTCTAATGAAAAACTGTTTTTT. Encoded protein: CASRGQGFSNEKLFF.